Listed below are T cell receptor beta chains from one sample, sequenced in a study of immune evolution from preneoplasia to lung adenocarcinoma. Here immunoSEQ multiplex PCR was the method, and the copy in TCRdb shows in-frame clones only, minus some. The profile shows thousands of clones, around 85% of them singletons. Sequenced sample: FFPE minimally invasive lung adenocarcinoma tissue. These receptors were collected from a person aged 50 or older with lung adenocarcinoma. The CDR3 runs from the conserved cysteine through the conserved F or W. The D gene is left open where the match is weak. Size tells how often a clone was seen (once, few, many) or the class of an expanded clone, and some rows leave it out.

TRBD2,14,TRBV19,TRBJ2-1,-,CASSPGLAGVEQFF,TGTGCCAGTAGTCCCGGACTAGCGGGAGTTGAGCAGTTCTTC
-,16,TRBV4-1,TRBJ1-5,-,CASSQDRTGTNQPQHF,TGCGCCAGCAGCCAAGATAGGACGGGGACCAATCAGCCCCAGCATTTT
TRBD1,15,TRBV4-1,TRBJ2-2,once,CASGHGTDDTGELFF,TGCGCCAGCGGCCACGGGACAGACGACACCGGGGAGCTGTTTTTT
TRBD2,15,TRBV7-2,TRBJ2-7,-,CASRPRLAGGGEQYF,TGTGCCAGCAGACCCAGACTAGCGGGAGGCGGCGAGCAGTACTTC
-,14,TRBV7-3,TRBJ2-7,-,CASSWLWGSYEQYF,TGTGCCAGCAGCTGGCTTTGGGGCTCCTACGAGCAGTACTTC
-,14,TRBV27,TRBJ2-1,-,CASSLWGSYNEQFF,TGTGCCAGCAGTTTATGGGGAAGTTACAATGAGCAGTTCTTC
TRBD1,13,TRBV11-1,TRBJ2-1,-,CASSQGQVGSQFF,TGTGCCAGCAGCCAGGGACAGGTGGGGAGTCAGTTCTTC
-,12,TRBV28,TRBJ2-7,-,CASNIAGYEQYF,TGTGCCAGCAATATCGCCGGCTACGAGCAGTACTTC
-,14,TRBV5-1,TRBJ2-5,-,CASSLGTSQETQYF,TGCGCCAGCAGCTTGGGCACTAGCCAAGAGACCCAGTACTTC
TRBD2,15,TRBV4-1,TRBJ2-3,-,CASGSSGGLVDTQYF,TGCGCCAGCGGCTCTAGCGGGGGATTGGTAGATACGCAGTATTTT